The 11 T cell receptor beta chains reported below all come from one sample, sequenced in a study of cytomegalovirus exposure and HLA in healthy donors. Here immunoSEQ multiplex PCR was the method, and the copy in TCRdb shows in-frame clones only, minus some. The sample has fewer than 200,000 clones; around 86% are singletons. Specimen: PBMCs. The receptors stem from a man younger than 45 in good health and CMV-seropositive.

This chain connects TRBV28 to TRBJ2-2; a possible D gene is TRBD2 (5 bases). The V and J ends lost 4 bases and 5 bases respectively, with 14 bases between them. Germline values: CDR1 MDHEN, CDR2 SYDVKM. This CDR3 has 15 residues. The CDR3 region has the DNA TGTGCCAGCAGTTCTACTAGGGCCCTAACCGGGGAGCTGTTTTTT. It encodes CASSSTRALTGELFF.

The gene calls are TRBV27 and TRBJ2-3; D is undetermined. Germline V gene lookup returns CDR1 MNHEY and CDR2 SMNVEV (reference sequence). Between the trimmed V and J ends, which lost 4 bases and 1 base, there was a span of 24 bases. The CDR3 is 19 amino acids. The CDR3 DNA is TGTGCCAGCAGTTCCACTTTACGGCGGCCAGGTGGGGGCACAGATACGCAGTATTTT. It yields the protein CASSSTLRRPGGGTDTQYF.

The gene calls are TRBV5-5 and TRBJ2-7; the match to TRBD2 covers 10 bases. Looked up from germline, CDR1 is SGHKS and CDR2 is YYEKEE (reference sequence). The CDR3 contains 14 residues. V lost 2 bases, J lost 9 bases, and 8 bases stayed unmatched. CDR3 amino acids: CASSFVSSGSGQYF. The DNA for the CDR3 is TGTGCCAGCAGCTTCGTGTCTAGCGGGAGTGGGCAGTACTTC.

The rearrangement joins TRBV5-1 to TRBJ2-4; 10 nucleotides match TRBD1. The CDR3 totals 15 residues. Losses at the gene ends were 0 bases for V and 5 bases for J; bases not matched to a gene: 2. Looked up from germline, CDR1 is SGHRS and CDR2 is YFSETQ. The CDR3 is CASSLGDRGQNIQYF. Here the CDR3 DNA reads TGCGCCAGCAGCTTGGGGGACAGGGGACAAAACATTCAGTACTTC.

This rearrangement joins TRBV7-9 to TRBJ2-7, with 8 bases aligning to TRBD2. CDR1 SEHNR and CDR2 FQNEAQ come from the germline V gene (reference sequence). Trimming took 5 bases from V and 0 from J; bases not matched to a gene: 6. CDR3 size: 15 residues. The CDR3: CASSRAGGSSYEQYF. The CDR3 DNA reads TGTGCCAGCAGCCGGGCGGGGGGTAGCTCCTACGAGCAGTACTTC. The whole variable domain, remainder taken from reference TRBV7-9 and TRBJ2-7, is DTGVSQNPRHKITKRGQNVTFRCDPISEHNRLYWYRQTLGQGPEFLTYFQNEAQLEKSRLLSDRFSAERPKGSFSTLEIQRTEQGDSAMYLCASSRAGGSSYEQYFGPGTRLTVT.

The CDR3 protein is CSVAGTSGGQRTDTQYF. The CDR3 DNA sequence: TGCAGCGTTGCCGGGACTAGCGGGGGGCAACGCACAGATACGCAGTATTTT. The chain uses TRBV29-1 and TRBJ2-3; TRBD2 matches at 15 bases. Looked up from germline, CDR1 is SQVTM and CDR2 is ANQGSEA. With V trimmed by 4 bases and J by 1 base, 6 bases remained unmatched. The CDR3 has 17 amino acids.

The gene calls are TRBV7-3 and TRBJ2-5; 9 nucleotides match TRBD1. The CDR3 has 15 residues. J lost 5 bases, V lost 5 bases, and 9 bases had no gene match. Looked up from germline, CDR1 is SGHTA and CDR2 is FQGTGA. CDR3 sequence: CASSPFGQGRETQYF. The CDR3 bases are TGTGCCAGCAGCCCCTTTGGACAGGGGAGGGAGACCCAGTACTTC.

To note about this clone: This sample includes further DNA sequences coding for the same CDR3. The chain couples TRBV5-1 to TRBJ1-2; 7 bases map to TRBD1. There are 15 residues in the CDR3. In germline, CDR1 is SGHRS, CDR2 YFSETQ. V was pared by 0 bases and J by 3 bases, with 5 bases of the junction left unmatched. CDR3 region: CASSLGQGRDYGYTF. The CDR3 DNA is TGCGCCAGCAGCTTGGGACAGGGTCGGGACTATGGCTACACCTTC.

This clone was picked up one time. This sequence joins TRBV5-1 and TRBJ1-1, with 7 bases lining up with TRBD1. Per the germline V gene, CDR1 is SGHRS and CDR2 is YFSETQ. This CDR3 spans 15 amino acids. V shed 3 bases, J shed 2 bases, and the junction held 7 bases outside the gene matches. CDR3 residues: CASSSFTGANTEAFF. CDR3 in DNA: TGCGCCAGCAGCTCTTTTACAGGGGCCAACACTGAAGCTTTCTTT.

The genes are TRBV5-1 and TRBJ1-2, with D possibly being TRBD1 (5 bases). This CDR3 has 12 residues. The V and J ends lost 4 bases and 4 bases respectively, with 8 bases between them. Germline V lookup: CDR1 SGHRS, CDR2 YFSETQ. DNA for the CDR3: TGCGCCAGCAGCCCGGACATCTATGGCTACACCTTC. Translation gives CASSPDIYGYTF.

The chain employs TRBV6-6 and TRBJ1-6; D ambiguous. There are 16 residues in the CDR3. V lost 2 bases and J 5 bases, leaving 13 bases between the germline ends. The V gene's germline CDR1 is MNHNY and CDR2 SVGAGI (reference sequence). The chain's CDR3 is CASSYRSRSNNSPLHF. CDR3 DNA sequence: TGTGCCAGCAGTTACCGGTCCCGGTCCAATAATTCACCCCTCCACTTT.